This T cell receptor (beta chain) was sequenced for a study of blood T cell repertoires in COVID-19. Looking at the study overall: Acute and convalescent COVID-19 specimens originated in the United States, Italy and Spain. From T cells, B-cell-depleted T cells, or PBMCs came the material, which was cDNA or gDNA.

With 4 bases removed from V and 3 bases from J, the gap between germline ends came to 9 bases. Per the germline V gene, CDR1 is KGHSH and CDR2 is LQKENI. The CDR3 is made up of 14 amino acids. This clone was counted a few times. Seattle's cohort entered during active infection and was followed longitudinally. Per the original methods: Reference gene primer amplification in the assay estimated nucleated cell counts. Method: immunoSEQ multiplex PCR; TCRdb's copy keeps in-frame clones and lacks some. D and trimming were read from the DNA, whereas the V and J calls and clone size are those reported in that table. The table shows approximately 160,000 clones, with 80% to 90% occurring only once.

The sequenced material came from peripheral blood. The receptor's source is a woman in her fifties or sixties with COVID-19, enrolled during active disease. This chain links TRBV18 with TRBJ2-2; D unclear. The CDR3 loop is CASSLEMDTGELFF. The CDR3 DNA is TGTGCCAGCTCACTAGAGATGGACACCGGGGAGCTGTTTTTT.